This entry lists 22 T cell receptor beta chains sequenced from one sample in a study of control samples from healthy donors and cancer patients. The table came from immunoSEQ multiplex PCR; TCRdb's copy has only in-frame clones and leaves some out. The sample lists approximately 68,000 clones, more than 80% occurring once. Sequencing was done on a sample of blood. Every receptor here comes from a man in his sixties in good health.

CDR3 coding DNA: TGTGCCAGCAGCTTAGTTTGGGGTTCTTCCTACAATGAGCAGTTCTTC. Translating gives CASSLVWGSSYNEQFF. The chain is built from TRBV7-9 and TRBJ2-1; D unclear. The V and J ends lost 1 base and 1 base respectively, with 11 bases between them. The CDR3 spans 16 residues. Germline CDR1 is SEHNR and CDR2 is FQNEAQ (reference sequence). Combining the CDR3 with reference TRBV7-9 and TRBJ2-1 gives the whole variable domain DTGVSQNPRHKITKRGQNVTFRCDPISEHNRLYWYRQTLGQGPEFLTYFQNEAQLEKSRLLSDRFSAERPKGSFSTLEIQRTEQGDSAMYLCASSLVWGSSYNEQFFGPGTRLTVL.

Notes on this clone: Other DNA sequences in the same sample also yield this CDR3. The chain links TRBV18 to TRBJ2-7; TRBD1 agrees at 7 bases. The junction had 1 base not matched to a gene; V was cut back by 3 bases and J by 2 bases. Germline V lookup: CDR1 KGHSH, CDR2 LQKENI. This CDR3 has 13 residues. In DNA, the CDR3 is TGTGCCAGCTCACCTGGGACAGCCTACGAGCAGTACTTC. This gives the protein CASSPGTAYEQYF.

The J gene is TRBJ1-3, the V gene TRBV28; D is perhaps TRBD1 (6 bases). V was trimmed by 6 bases and J by 5 bases, leaving 14 bases between them. The CDR3 extends over 14 amino acids. Germline CDR1 is MDHEN and CDR2 is SYDVKM. Written as DNA, the CDR3 is TGTGCCAGCAGCCCCACAGGGACAAGAAACACCATATATTTT. It specifies CASSPTGTRNTIYF.

The chain carries TRBV11-1 and TRBJ2-7; 7 bases fit TRBD2. This CDR3 has 16 residues. Germline lookup yields CDR1 SGHAT and CDR2 FQDESV (reference sequence). Trimming at V came to 5 bases and at J to 2 bases, leaving 12 bases not matched to a gene. The CDR3 spells CASSPVGAGDAYEQYF. CDR3 DNA: TGTGCCAGCAGCCCAGTTGGGGCGGGAGACGCCTACGAGCAGTACTTC.

V usage is TRBV7-6 and J usage is TRBJ2-2, with D tentatively TRBD1 (6 bases). The germline CDR1 and CDR2 sequences are SGHVS and FNYEAQ. The V gene lost 1 base and the J gene lost 4 bases, with 10 bases spanning the gap. The CDR3 sequence is 15 residues long. CDR3 coding DNA: TGTGCCAGCAGCTTAGGGACAGCAACCACCGGGGAGCTGTTTTTT. It translates to CASSLGTATTGELFF.

In this sample, this clone turned up once. J is TRBJ2-7 and V is TRBV5-8, with TRBD2 as a possible D gene (7 bases). Germline V gene data show CDR1 as SGHTS and CDR2 as YDEGEE. CDR3 length: 15 amino acids. V was trimmed by 1 base and J by 5 bases, leaving 16 bases between them. The CDR3 here is CASSLRGASFDEQYF. The CDR3 bases are TGTGCCAGCAGCTTGCGGGGGGCGTCCTTCGACGAGCAGTACTTC.

The rearrangement uses TRBV24-1 and TRBJ2-3; 9 bases fit TRBD2. The CDR3 is 17 amino acids. Germline V gene sequence: CDR1 KGHDR, CDR2 SFDVKD. The V gene end was trimmed by 4 bases and the J gene end by 0 bases; junction bases not matched to a gene: 7. Written as DNA, the CDR3 is TGTGCCACCAGTGACCCAGGACTAGCGTCTAGCACAGATACGCAGTATTTT. Protein: CATSDPGLASSTDTQYF.

The rearrangement links TRBV5-1 to TRBJ2-7; 9 bases match TRBD1. V trimming: 4 bases; J trimming: 2 bases; junction bases outside the gene matches: 10. Germline assignment: CDR1 SGHRS and CDR2 YFSETQ. The CDR3 consists of 16 residues. The DNA of the CDR3 is TGCGCCAGCAGCAAAGATAGGACAGGGGTCACCTACGAGCAGTACTTC. Translation gives CASSKDRTGVTYEQYF.

The chain uses TRBV5-1 and TRBJ2-1; 11 nucleotides match TRBD1. Germline V lookup: CDR1 SGHRS, CDR2 YFSETQ. The CDR3 consists of 15 residues. Trimming at V came to 4 bases and at J to 4 bases, leaving 4 bases not matched to a gene. CDR3 sequence: CASSPGQGGYNEQFF. CDR3 DNA sequence: TGCGCCAGCAGCCCGGGACAGGGGGGATACAATGAGCAGTTCTTC.

This chain joins TRBV21-1 and TRBJ2-1; the D call in the table, TRBD1, was not verified against the DNA. TRBV21-1 is a pseudogene locus. The length of the CDR3 is 17 residues. The CDR3 loop reads CASSFQAGQGSLGEQFF. The CDR3 DNA sequence: TGTGCCAGCAGCTTTCAAGCGGGACAGGGTTCCCTCGGTGAGCAGTTCTTC.

The chain couples TRBV3-1 (or the pseudogene TRBV3-2) to TRBJ1-1; no definite D call. Germline values: CDR1 LGHDT, CDR2 YNNKEL (reference sequence). Trimming removed 2 bases from V and 1 base from J, with 11 bases in between. CDR3 length: 15 residues. The CDR3 coding sequence is TGTGCCAGCAGCCAAAGGAGGGTATCGAACACTGAAGCTTTCTTT. This translates into CASSQRRVSNTEAFF.

The rearrangement uses TRBV23-1 and TRBJ2-7; the D is unclear. TRBV23-1 counts as an open reading frame of uncertain function. Trimming cost V 8 bases and J 3 bases, with 20 bases left between them. This CDR3 is 15 amino acids long. CDR3 sequence (DNA): TGCGCCAGCCCCCCCGGTCGGCGTAATTTCTACGAGCAGTACTTC. This gives the protein CASPPGRRNFYEQYF.

The gene calls are TRBV5-8 and TRBJ2-2; the D is unclear. The CDR3 is made up of 15 amino acids. V lost 4 bases, J lost 4 bases, and 14 bases lay in between. CDR1 and CDR2 from the germline V gene are SGHTS and YDEGEE. The DNA of the CDR3 is TGTGCCAGCAGCCGGCACACCACGAGCACCGGGGAGCTGTTTTTT. This translates into CASSRHTTSTGELFF.

This sequence joins TRBV20-1 and TRBJ1-2; D is unclear. From germline, CDR1 is DFQATT and CDR2 SNEGSKA (reference sequence). This CDR3 is built from 15 residues. V shed 3 bases and J shed 4 bases, with 18 bases lying between them. CDR3 nucleotides: TGCAGTGCTAGTCCTGGACTCGAACGGGGCTATGGCTACACCTTC. Its protein is CSASPGLERGYGYTF.

V is TRBV24-1 and J is TRBJ1-2; D is perhaps TRBD1 (6 bases). The CDR3 length is 16 residues. Trimming took off 1 base at V and 10 bases at J, with 21 bases between the two ends. Germline CDR1 KGHDR, CDR2 SFDVKD. As DNA, the CDR3 is TGTGCCACCAGTGATTTTGACGGACAGCGCCTATGGGACTACACCTTC. Its protein is CATSDFDGQRLWDYTF.

The V and J genes are TRBV10-3 and TRBJ1-3, with D perhaps TRBD1 (6 bases). CDR3 length: 15 amino acids. The V gene's germline CDR1 is ENHRY and CDR2 SYGVKD. The V and J ends lost 2 bases and 2 bases respectively, with 10 bases between them. In DNA, the CDR3 is TGTGCCATCAGTGAGCTTGGGGGCACTGGAAACACCATATATTTT. Its protein product is CAISELGGTGNTIYF.

The rearrangement uses TRBV28 and TRBJ1-1; 9 bases are shared with TRBD1. CDR3 size: 16 residues. CDR1 and CDR2 (germline): MDHEN, SYDVKM. V lost 2 bases to trimming and J lost 4 bases; unmatched junction nucleotides: 8. Here the CDR3 reads CASSLRGTGGGTEAFF. The CDR3 nucleotides read TGTGCCAGCAGTTTACGGGGAACAGGGGGCGGCACTGAAGCTTTCTTT.

The CDR3 protein is CASSSSLGADRGSSGANVLTF. CDR3 bases: TGTGCCAGCAGTTCAAGTCTGGGAGCTGACAGGGGGAGCTCTGGGGCCAACGTCCTGACTTTC. The chain recombines TRBV28 with TRBJ2-6, with TRBD1 identical over 9 bases. V dropped 4 bases and J dropped 0; count of bases not matched to a gene: 16. Germline CDR1 MDHEN, CDR2 SYDVKM. The CDR3 covers 21 residues.

The V call is TRBV27, the J call TRBJ1-1; TRBD1 is a possible D gene (5 bases). Trimming removed 0 bases from V and 5 bases from J, with 10 bases in between. This CDR3 is 14 amino acids long. Germline assignment: CDR1 MNHEY and CDR2 SMNVEV (reference sequence). CDR3 protein: CASSLSDQGTEAFF. CDR3 DNA sequence: TGTGCCAGCAGTTTATCAGATCAGGGAACTGAAGCTTTCTTT.

The chain joins TRBV4-2 to TRBJ1-3; TRBD1 agrees at 8 bases. Germline V lookup: CDR1 LGHNA, CDR2 YNFKEQ. The CDR3 contains 17 residues. The V segment lost 1 base and the J segment 1 base; nucleotides outside the gene matches: 6. CDR3 protein: CASSQAGQGGSGNTIYF. The CDR3 DNA reads TGTGCCAGCAGCCAAGCTGGACAGGGAGGGTCTGGAAACACCATATATTTT.

The chain uses TRBV28 and TRBJ1-5; D remains ambiguous. V was shortened by 2 bases and J by 3 bases, with 11 bases between the two germline ends. CDR3 length equals 15 residues. From germline, CDR1 is MDHEN and CDR2 SYDVKM. CDR3 amino acids: CASSLGRAVNQPQHF. The CDR3 DNA is TGTGCCAGCAGTTTAGGGAGAGCGGTCAATCAGCCCCAGCATTTT. The whole variable domain, filled in from reference TRBV28 and TRBJ1-5, reads DVKVTQSSRYLVKRTGEKVFLECVQDMDHENMFWYRQDPGLGLRLIYFSYDVKMKEKGDIPEGYSVSREKKERFSLILESASTNQTSMYLCASSLGRAVNQPQHFGDGTRLSIL.

J is TRBJ2-7 and V is TRBV6-5; 8 bases line up with TRBD2. The germline CDR1 and CDR2 sequences are MNHEY and SVGAGI. The junction had 8 bases not matched to a gene; V was cut back by 6 bases and J by 7 bases. This CDR3 comprises 13 residues. The CDR3 spells CASSTGTSHEQYF. In DNA, the CDR3 is TGTGCCAGCAGCACCGGGACTAGTCATGAGCAGTACTTC.